This T cell receptor beta chain was identified in a study of CD8 T cells in ankylosing spondylitis. CDR1 is LGHDT, CDR2 YNNKEL, per germline (reference sequence). The CDR3 contains 15 residues. Losses at the gene ends were 1 base for V and 6 bases for J; bases not matched to a gene: 8. Only a few counts were recorded for this clonotype. TCRdb fed the 5' RACE reads into MiXCR, producing one record per CDR3 protein. The sample carries approximately 210,000 distinct CDR3 sequences, around 13% recorded once. V and J are TRBV3-1 and TRBJ2-7; TRBD2 matches 8 bases. The sequence derives from a male donor with ankylosing spondylitis or in good health (not recorded which). The sample was blood, either unsorted or a sorted T cell fraction (not recorded which). The CDR3 sequence: CASSQAQAGEGEQYF. The CDR3 region has the DNA TGTGCCAGCAGCCAAGCACAAGCGGGAGAAGGCGAGCAGTACTTC.